This T cell receptor beta chain was captured in a study of blood T cell repertoires in COVID-19. Background on the study: Sample material is recorded as cDNA or gDNA derived from T cells, B-cell-depleted T cells, or PBMCs.

Profiled with immunoSEQ multiplex PCR; TCRdb holds only in-frame clones, not every one. The data hold approximately 200,000 clones, with 80% to 85% observed a single time. Those who participated ranged in age from about 18 to 89 years and resided in some 24 US areas. Self-reported history from a screening survey and questionnaire set each donor's cohort. Cohort 3 recovered donors had two negative PCRs, clearance, or symptom resolution. This clonotype was obtained from a middle-aged man who had recovered from COVID-19. Sequencing used PBMCs or T cells enriched from blood (not recorded which).

The CDR3 DNA follows: TGTGCCAGCGCGTTTTTGGACACGAACACTGAAGCTTTCTTT. Protein: CASAFLDTNTEAFF. The chain couples TRBV6-5 to TRBJ1-1; a weak D match, TRBD1 (5 bases). This CDR3 is built from 14 residues. The germline V gene encodes CDR1 MNHEY and CDR2 SVGAGI. V was cut by 8 bases and J by 1 base, with 14 bases left in between.